This T cell receptor (beta chain) was profiled in a study of OX40 agonist ivuxolimab in advanced cancers. Study-level information: Every 2 weeks, patients got intravenous ivuxolimab at one of six dose levels (0.01-10 mg/kg). Whole-study results and caveats: Blood T cells, both CD4+ and CD8+, expanded clonally by week 6 at 0.1 to 3.0 mg/kg.

V dropped 5 bases and J dropped 9 bases, with 20 bases sitting between them. This CDR3 has 14 residues. Germline V gene data show CDR1 as MNHEY and CDR2 as SVGAGI. With respect to this clone: Antigen: not known.

The data were produced by immunoSEQ multiplex PCR, yet TCRdb's version contains in-frame clones alone and is incomplete. The sample lists about 32,000 clones; around 90% were seen once. The starting material was CD4+ or CD8+ T cells sorted from blood, obtained in a trial of the OX40 agonist ivuxolimab. The TCR was taken from an adult with an advanced solid tumor such as melanoma, head and neck, liver or kidney cancer. The V and J genes are TRBV6-5 and TRBJ2-7; D remains ambiguous. The CDR3 loop is CASSRAVESNGQYV. In DNA, the CDR3 is TGTGCCAGCAGTCGAGCAGTGGAAAGTAACGGGCAGTACGTC.